A selection of T cell receptor beta chains follows, all from one sample in a study of cytomegalovirus exposure and HLA in healthy donors. Data came from immunoSEQ multiplex PCR; TCRdb stores just in-frame clones and leaves some out. The data contain some 130,000 clones, 82% of them singletons. The material sequenced was PBMCs. These receptors all stem from a boy between 10 and 17 years old in good health and CMV-seronegative. Both conserved end residues are part of each CDR3. D genes are given only for firm matches. Some rows have no size entry. The others give once, few or many, or a class for an expanded clone.

clone_size	v_call	j_call	d_call	cdr3_aa	cdr3_nt
-	TRBV6-5	TRBJ1-1	-	CASSYTSTGQRTEAFF	TGTGCCAGCAGTTACACATCGACGGGACAACGGACTGAAGCTTTCTTT
-	TRBV30	TRBJ2-7	-	CAWSVPRGVGYEQYF	TGTGCCTGGAGTGTACCTCGGGGAGTAGGCTACGAGCAGTACTTC
-	TRBV5-4	TRBJ1-2	-	CASSPGGSHYGYTF	TGTGCCAGCAGCCCGGGTGGGTCCCACTATGGCTACACCTTC
-	TRBV9	TRBJ2-2	TRBD2	CASSVAIAGGRTGELFF	TGTGCCAGCAGCGTAGCGATAGCGGGAGGTCGGACCGGGGAGCTGTTTTTT
-	TRBV27	TRBJ1-5	-	CASRLTFEGGNQPQHF	TGTGCCAGCCGCCTAACCTTCGAGGGAGGCAATCAGCCCCAGCATTTT
-	TRBV4-3	TRBJ2-5	-	CASSQDPLARETQYF	TGCGCCAGCAGCCAAGATCCGCTAGCCCGAGAGACCCAGTACTTC
-	TRBV5-6	TRBJ2-1	-	CASSLVLSSSYNEQFF	TGTGCCAGCAGCTTGGTACTATCTAGCTCCTACAATGAGCAGTTCTTC
few	TRBV7-9	TRBJ2-5	TRBD1	CASSSTGGSETQYF	TGTGCCAGCAGCTCGACAGGGGGCTCAGAGACCCAGTACTTC
-	TRBV2	TRBJ1-4	-	CASSESLWTNEKLFF	TGTGCCAGCAGTGAAAGCCTATGGACTAATGAAAAACTGTTTTTT
-	TRBV25-1	TRBJ1-1	-	CASRSMTGTNTEAFF	TGTGCCAGCAGATCAATGACGGGAACGAACACTGAAGCTTTCTTT
few	TRBV29-1	TRBJ2-5	TRBD2	CSVTCAGLAEETQYF	TGCAGCGTAACCTGCGCCGGACTAGCGGAAGAGACCCAGTACTTC
-	TRBV9	TRBJ2-7	TRBD2	CASSLLAGEGYEQYF	TGTGCCAGCAGCCTACTAGCGGGGGAAGGATACGAGCAGTACTTC
-	TRBV9	TRBJ1-1	-	CASSVGEGAEAFF	TGTGCCAGCAGCGTAGGCGAGGGGGCTGAAGCTTTCTTT
-	TRBV27	TRBJ2-7	-	CASTETDNYEQYF	TGTGCCAGCACGGAGACAGACAACTACGAGCAGTACTTC
-	TRBV6-6	TRBJ1-1	TRBD1	CASSYSTDRGNTEAFF	TGTGCCAGCAGTTACTCAACGGACAGGGGAAACACTGAAGCTTTCTTT
once	TRBV5-1	TRBJ2-2	TRBD2	CASSDGAGITGELFF	TGCGCCAGCAGCGACGGAGCGGGAATCACCGGGGAGCTGTTTTTT
-	TRBV19	TRBJ1-2	-	CASSMRAGNYGYTF	TGTGCCAGTAGTATGCGGGCGGGGAACTATGGCTACACCTTC
-	TRBV30	TRBJ2-7	TRBD2	CAWGSGGDYEQYF	TGTGCCTGGGGAAGTGGGGGGGACTACGAGCAGTACTTC
-	TRBV11-2	TRBJ2-1	-	CASRGSGENEQFF	TGTGCCAGCAGGGGCTCGGGGGAGAATGAGCAGTTCTTC
-	TRBV6-5	TRBJ1-1	-	CASSYPNGGDTEAFF	TGTGCCAGCAGTTACCCCAACGGGGGTGACACTGAAGCTTTCTTT
-	TRBV12-5	TRBJ1-1	TRBD1	CASGLVLRDRGSGTEAFF	TGTGCTAGTGGTTTGGTACTAAGGGACAGGGGAAGCGGCACTGAAGCTTTCTTT
-	TRBV6-5	TRBJ2-5	-	CASSSRLVVGETQYF	TGTGCCAGCAGTTCCCGACTAGTCGTAGGCGAGACCCAGTACTTC
-	TRBV2	TRBJ2-5	-	CASSERETQYF	TGTGCCAGCAGTGAGAGGGAGACCCAGTACTTC
-	TRBV4-1	TRBJ2-3	TRBD2	CASSQDRASGSYTQYF	TGCGCCAGCAGCCAAGATCGGGCTAGCGGGAGTTATACGCAGTATTTT
-	TRBV6-1	TRBJ1-3	-	CASRSQVLSGNTIYF	TGTGCCAGCAGATCTCAGGTACTCTCTGGAAACACCATATATTTT
-	TRBV9	TRBJ1-2	TRBD1	CASSANRGGYTF	TGTGCCAGCAGCGCTAACAGGGGTGGCTACACCTTC
-	TRBV5-1	TRBJ1-5	-	CASSPGGAGVDQPQHF	TGCGCCAGCAGCCCGGGCGGGGCGGGGGTAGACCAGCCCCAGCATTTT
-	TRBV30	TRBJ2-7	-	CAWSPGYEQYF	TGTGCCTGGAGTCCGGGGTACGAGCAGTACTTC
-	TRBV5-6	TRBJ1-3	-	CASSLAPDNAGNTIYF	TGTGCCAGCAGCTTGGCTCCTGACAATGCTGGAAACACCATATATTTT
-	TRBV6-1	TRBJ1-4	-	CASSEAPRVREKLFF	TGTGCCAGCAGTGAAGCGCCCAGGGTACGAGAAAAACTGTTTTTT
-	TRBV6-5	TRBJ2-3	-	CASSQWRYTDTQYF	TGTGCCAGCAGTCAGTGGCGGTACACAGATACGCAGTATTTT
-	TRBV29-1	TRBJ2-1	-	CSVERSSYNEQFF	TGCAGCGTTGAGCGAAGCTCCTACAATGAGCAGTTCTTC
-	TRBV5-6	TRBJ2-1	TRBD2	CASSLSGSSYNEQFF	TGTGCCAGCAGCCTTAGCGGGAGCTCCTACAATGAGCAGTTCTTC
-	TRBV14	TRBJ2-3	-	CASSQGGTRSSTQYF	TGTGCCAGCAGCCAAGGCGGGACTCGGTCCAGTACGCAGTATTTT
-	TRBV19	TRBJ1-1	-	CASSPGGPNTEAFF	TGTGCCAGTAGTCCCGGGGGACCGAACACTGAAGCTTTCTTT
-	TRBV4-2	TRBJ1-5	TRBD1	CASSQRDRSQPQHF	TGTGCCAGCAGCCAAAGGGACAGAAGCCAGCCCCAGCATTTT
-	TRBV5-4	TRBJ2-1	TRBD2	CASSFTSGSFGNEQFF	TGTGCCAGCAGCTTTACTAGCGGGAGTTTCGGCAATGAGCAGTTCTTC
-	TRBV29-1	TRBJ1-2	-	CSVADSYFNYGYTF	TGCAGCGTGGCGGACAGCTATTTTAACTATGGCTACACCTTC
-	TRBV5-1	TRBJ1-1	TRBD1	CASSMGQINTEAFF	TGCGCCAGCAGCATGGGACAGATAAACACTGAAGCTTTCTTT
-	TRBV6-5	TRBJ2-1	-	CASNPPDRSNEQFF	TGTGCCAGCAACCCACCTGACAGGTCCAATGAGCAGTTCTTC
-	TRBV7-9	TRBJ1-5	-	CASSFGVQPQHF	TGTGCCAGCAGCTTTGGAGTTCAGCCCCAGCATTTT
-	TRBV7-6	TRBJ2-7	TRBD2	CASSPRGGGYEQYF	TGTGCCAGCAGCCCCCGGGGGGGTGGCTACGAGCAGTACTTC
-	TRBV7-9	TRBJ2-5	TRBD2	CASSSRLAGVGETQYF	TGTGCCAGCAGCTCTAGACTAGCGGGAGTAGGCGAGACCCAGTACTTC
once	TRBV6-1	TRBJ2-7	-	CASPLSPAGEQYF	TGTGCCAGCCCACTAAGCCCCGCTGGGGAGCAGTACTTC